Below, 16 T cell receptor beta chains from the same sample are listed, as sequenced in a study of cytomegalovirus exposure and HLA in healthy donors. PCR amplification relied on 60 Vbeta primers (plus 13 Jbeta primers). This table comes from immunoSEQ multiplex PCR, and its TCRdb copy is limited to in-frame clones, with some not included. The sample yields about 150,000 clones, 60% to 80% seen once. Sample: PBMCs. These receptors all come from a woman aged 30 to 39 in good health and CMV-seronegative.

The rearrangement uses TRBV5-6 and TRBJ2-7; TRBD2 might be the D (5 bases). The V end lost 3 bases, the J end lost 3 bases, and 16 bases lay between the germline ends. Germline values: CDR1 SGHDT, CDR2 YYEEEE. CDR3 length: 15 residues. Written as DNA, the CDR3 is TGTGCCAGCAGCTCCGAGGGCAGCGGAAACTACGAGCAGTACTTC. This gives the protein CASSSEGSGNYEQYF.

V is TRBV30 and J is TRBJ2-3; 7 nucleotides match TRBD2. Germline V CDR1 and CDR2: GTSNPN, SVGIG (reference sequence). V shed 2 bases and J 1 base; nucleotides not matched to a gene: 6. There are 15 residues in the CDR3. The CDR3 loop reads CAWSSGRGGTDTQYF. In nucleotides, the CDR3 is TGTGCCTGGAGTTCAGGGAGGGGAGGCACAGATACGCAGTATTTT.

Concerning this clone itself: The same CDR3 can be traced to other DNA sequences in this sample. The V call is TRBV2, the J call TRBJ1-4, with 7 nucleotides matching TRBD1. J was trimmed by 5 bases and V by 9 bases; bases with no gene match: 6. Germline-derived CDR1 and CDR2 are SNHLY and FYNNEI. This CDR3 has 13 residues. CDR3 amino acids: CASSDRRNEKLFF. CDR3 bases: TGTGCCAGTTCGGACAGGCGGAATGAAAAACTGTTTTTT.

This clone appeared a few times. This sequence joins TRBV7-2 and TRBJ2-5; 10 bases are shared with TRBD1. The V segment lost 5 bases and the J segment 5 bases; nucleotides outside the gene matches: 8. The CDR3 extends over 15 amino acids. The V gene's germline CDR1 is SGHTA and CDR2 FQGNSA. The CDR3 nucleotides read TGTGCCAGCAGCGCACAGACAGGGGGCAGGGAGACCCAGTACTTC. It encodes CASSAQTGGRETQYF.

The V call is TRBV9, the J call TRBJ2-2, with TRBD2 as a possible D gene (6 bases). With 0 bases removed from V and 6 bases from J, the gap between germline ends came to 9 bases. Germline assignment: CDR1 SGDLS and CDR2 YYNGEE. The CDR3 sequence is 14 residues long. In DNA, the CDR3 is TGTGCCAGCAGCGTAGGAGGAGGGGCCGGGGAGCTGTTTTTT. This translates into CASSVGGGAGELFF.

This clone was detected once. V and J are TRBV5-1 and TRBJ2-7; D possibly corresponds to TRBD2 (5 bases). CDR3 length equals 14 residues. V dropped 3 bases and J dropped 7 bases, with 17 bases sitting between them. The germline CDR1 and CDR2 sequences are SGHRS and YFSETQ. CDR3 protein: CASSSGLDSGEQYF. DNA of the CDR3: TGCGCCAGCAGCTCTGGACTTGACTCCGGGGAGCAGTACTTC.

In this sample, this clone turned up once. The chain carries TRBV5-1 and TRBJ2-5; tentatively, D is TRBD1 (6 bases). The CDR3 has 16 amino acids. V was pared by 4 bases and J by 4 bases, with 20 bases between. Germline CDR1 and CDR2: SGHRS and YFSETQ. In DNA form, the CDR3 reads TGCGCCAGCAGCCCCAGGCCACAGGGTCAGGGAGAGACCCAGTACTTC. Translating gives CASSPRPQGQGETQYF.

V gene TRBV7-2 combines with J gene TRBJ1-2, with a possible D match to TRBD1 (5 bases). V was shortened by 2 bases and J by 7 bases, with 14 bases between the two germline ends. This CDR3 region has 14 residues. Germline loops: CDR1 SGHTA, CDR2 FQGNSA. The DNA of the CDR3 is TGTGCCAGCAGCTTAATACAGGCCGACGTTGGCTACACCTTC. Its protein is CASSLIQADVGYTF.

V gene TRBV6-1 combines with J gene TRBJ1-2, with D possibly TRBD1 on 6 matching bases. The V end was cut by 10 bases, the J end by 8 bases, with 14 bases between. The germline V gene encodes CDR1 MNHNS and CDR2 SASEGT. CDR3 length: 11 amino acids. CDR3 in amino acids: CATFGTKGYTF. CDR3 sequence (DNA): TGTGCCACCTTCGGGACAAAGGGCTACACCTTC.

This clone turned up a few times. CDR3 coding DNA: TGTGCCAGCAGCGGATTCCGGGACAGGGTTTTTAGGGCAGATACGCAGTATTTT. Protein sequence: CASSGFRDRVFRADTQYF. The gene calls are TRBV2 and TRBJ2-3; 9 nucleotides match TRBD1. Germline assignment: CDR1 SNHLY and CDR2 FYNNEI. The CDR3 contains 18 residues. V lost 6 bases, J lost 4 bases, and 17 bases stayed unmatched.

In DNA, the CDR3 is TGTGCCAGCAGTTACTCGGCGGGTAGCTCCTACGAGCAGTACTTC. Translation gives CASSYSAGSSYEQYF. The chain carries TRBV6-5 and TRBJ2-5, with D perhaps TRBD2 (5 bases). The DNA end is a closer match to TRBJ2-7, so the J assignment may be wrong. The CDR3 totals 15 residues. Germline V CDR1 and CDR2: MNHEY, SVGAGI.

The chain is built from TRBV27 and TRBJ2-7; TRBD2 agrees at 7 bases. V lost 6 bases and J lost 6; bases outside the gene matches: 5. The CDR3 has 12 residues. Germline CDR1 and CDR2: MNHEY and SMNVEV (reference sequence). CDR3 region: CASSQGGVEQYF. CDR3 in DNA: TGTGCCAGCAGCCAGGGAGGGGTCGAGCAGTACTTC.

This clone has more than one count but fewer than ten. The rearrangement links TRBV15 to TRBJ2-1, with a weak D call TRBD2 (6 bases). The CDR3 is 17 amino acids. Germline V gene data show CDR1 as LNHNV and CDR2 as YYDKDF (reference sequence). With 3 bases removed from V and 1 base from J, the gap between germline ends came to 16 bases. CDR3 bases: TGTGCCACCAGCAGGCCCCGGGACTCACATTCCTACAATGAGCAGTTCTTC. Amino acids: CATSRPRDSHSYNEQFF.

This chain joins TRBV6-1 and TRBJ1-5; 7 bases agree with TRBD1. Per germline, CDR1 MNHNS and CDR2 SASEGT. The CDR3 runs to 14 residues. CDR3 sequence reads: CGCRTGVGDQPQHF. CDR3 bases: TGTGGCTGCCGAACAGGGGTAGGTGATCAGCCCCAGCATTTT.

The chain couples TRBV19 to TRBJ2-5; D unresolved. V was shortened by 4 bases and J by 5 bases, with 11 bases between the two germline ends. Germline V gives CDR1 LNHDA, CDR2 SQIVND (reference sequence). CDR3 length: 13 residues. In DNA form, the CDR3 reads TGTGCCAGTAGTAGGGCCCCGGCGGAGACCCAGTACTTC. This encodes CASSRAPAETQYF.

The CDR3 region is CASSYSTDSYTF. CDR3 DNA: TGTGCCAGCAGTTACTCGACAGATAGCTACACCTTC. This sequence joins TRBV6-5 and TRBJ1-2; tentative D call: TRBD1 (5 bases). The ends were cut back, 0 bases at V and 9 bases at J, with 8 bases in the middle. The CDR3 has 12 amino acids. Germline V gene lookup returns CDR1 MNHEY and CDR2 SVGAGI.